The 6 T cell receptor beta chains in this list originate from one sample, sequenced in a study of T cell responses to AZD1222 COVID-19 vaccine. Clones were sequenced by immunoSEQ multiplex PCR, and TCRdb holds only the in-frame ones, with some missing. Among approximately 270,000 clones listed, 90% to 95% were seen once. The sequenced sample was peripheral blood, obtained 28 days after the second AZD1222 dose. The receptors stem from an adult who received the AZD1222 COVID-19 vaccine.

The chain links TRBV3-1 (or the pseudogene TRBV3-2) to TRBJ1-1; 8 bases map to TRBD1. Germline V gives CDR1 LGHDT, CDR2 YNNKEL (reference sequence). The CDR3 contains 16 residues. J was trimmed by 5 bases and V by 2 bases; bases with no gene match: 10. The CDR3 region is CASSQPFINRGTEAFF. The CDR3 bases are TGTGCCAGCAGCCAACCGTTCATTAACAGGGGGACTGAAGCTTTCTTT.

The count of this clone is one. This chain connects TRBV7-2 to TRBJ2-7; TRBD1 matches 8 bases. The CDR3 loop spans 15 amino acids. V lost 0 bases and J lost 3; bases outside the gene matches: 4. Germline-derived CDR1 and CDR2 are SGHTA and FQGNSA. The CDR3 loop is CASSLATGEIYEQYF. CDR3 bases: TGTGCCAGCAGCTTAGCGACAGGGGAGATCTACGAGCAGTACTTC.

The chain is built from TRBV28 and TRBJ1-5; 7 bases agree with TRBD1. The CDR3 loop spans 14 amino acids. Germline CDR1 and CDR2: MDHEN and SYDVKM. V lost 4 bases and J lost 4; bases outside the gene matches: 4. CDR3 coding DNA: TGTGCCAGCAGTTGGGGACAGTCAAATCAGCCCCAGCATTTT. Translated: CASSWGQSNQPQHF.

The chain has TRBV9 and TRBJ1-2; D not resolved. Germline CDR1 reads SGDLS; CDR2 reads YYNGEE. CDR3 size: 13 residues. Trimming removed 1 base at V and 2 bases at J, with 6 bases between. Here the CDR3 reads CASSVSENYGYTF. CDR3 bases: TGTGCCAGCAGCGTATCCGAGAACTATGGCTACACCTTC.

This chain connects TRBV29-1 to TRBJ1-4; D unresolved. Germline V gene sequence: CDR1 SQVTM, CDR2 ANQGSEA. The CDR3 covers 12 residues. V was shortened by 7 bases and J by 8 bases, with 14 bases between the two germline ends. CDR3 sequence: CSARHVGEKLFF. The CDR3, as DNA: TGCAGCGCCAGACACGTGGGAGAAAAACTGTTTTTT.

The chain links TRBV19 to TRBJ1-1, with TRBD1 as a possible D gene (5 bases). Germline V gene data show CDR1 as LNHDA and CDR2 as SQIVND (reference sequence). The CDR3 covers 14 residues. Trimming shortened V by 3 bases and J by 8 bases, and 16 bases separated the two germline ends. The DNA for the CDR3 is TGTGCCAGTAGTATTTCTGTGGGGCGCGCCGAAGCTTTCTTT. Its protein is CASSISVGRAEAFF. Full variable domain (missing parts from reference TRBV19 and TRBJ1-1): DGGITQSPKYLFRKEGQNVTLSCEQNLNHDAMYWYRQDPGQGLRLIYYSQIVNDFQKGDIAEGYSVSREKKESFPLTVTSAQKNPTAFYLCASSISVGRAEAFFGQGTRLTVV.